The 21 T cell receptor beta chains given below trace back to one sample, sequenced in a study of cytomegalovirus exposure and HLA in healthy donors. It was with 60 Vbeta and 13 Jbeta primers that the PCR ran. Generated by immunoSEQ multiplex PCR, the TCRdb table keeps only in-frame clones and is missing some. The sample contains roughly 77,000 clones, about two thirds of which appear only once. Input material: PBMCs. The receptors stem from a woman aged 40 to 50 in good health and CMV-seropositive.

Written as DNA, the CDR3 is TGTGCCAGCAGCTTGGGTTTAAGCCAGCCCCAGCATTTT. Encoded protein: CASSLGLSQPQHF. This chain connects TRBV5-6 to TRBJ1-5; D is unresolved. The CDR3 has 13 residues. V lost 0 bases, J lost 7 bases, and 8 bases lay in between. CDR1 and CDR2 (germline): SGHDT, YYEEEE.

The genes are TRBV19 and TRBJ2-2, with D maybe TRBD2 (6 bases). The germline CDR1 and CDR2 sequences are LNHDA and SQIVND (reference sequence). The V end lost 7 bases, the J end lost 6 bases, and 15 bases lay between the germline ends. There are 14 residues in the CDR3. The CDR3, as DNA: TGTGCCAGTAATCGAGTGTGGGGGGCCGGGGAGCTGTTTTTT. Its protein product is CASNRVWGAGELFF.

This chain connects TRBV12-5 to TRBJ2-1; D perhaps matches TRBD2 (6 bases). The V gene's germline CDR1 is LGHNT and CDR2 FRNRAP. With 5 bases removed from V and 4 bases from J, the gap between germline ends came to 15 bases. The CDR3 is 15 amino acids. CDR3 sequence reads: CASGLPGLSYNEQFF. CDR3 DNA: TGTGCTAGTGGTCTGCCGGGACTGTCATACAATGAGCAGTTCTTC.

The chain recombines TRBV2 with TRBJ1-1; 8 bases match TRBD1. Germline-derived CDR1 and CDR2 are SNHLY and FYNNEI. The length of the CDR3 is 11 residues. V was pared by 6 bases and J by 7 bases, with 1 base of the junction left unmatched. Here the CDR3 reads CASSGTGEAFF. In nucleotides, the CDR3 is TGTGCCAGCAGCGGGACAGGTGAAGCTTTCTTT.

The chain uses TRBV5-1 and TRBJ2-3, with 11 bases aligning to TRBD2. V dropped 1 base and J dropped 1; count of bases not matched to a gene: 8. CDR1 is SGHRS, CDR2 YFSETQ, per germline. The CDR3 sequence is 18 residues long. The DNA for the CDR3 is TGCGCCAGCAGCTTGACTAGCGGGGGCCCCTCACGCACAGATACGCAGTATTTT. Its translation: CASSLTSGGPSRTDTQYF.

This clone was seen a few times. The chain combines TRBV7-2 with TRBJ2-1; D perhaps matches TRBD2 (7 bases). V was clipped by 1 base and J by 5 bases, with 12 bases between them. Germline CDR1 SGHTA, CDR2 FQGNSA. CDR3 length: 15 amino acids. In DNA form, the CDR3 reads TGTGCCAGCAGCTTAGTGCCGGGGGGCGACAATGAGCAGTTCTTC. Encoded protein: CASSLVPGGDNEQFF.

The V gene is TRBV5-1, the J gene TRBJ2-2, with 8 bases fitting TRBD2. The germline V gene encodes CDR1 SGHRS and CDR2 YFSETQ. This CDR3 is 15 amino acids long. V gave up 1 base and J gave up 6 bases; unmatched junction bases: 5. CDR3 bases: TGCGCCAGCAGCTTGTTCCCTAGCGGGCCCGGGGAGCTGTTTTTT. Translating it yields CASSLFPSGPGELFF. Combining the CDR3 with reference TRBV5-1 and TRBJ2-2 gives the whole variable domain KAGVTQTPRYLIKTRGQQVTLSCSPISGHRSVSWYQQTPGQGLQFLFEYFSETQRNKGNFPGRFSGRQFSNSRSEMNVSTLELGDSALYLCASSLFPSGPGELFFGEGSRLTVL.

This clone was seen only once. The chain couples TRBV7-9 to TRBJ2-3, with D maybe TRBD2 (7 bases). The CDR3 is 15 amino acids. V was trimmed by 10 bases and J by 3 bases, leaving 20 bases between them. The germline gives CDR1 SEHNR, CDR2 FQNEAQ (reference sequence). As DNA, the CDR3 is TGTGCCACCAGAACAGGGAGGGTGGGGACAGATACGCAGTATTTT. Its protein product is CATRTGRVGTDTQYF.

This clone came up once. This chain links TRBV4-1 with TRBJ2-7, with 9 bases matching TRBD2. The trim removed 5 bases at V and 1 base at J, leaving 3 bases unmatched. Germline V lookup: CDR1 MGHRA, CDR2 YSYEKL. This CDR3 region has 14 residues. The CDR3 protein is CASSSSGGSYEQYF. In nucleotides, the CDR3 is TGCGCCAGCAGCTCCAGCGGGGGGTCCTACGAGCAGTACTTC.

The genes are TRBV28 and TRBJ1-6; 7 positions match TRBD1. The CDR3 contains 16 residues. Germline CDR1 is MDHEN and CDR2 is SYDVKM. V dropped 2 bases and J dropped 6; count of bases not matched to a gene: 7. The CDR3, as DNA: TGTGCCAGCAGTTTAAGATGGGACAGACGTAATTCACCCCTCCACTTT. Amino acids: CASSLRWDRRNSPLHF.

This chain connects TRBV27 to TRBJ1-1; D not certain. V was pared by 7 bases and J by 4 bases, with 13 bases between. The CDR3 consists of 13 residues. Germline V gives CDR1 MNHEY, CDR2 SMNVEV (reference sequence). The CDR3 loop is CASTVWSGTEAFF. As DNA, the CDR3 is TGTGCCAGCACGGTTTGGAGTGGCACTGAAGCTTTCTTT.

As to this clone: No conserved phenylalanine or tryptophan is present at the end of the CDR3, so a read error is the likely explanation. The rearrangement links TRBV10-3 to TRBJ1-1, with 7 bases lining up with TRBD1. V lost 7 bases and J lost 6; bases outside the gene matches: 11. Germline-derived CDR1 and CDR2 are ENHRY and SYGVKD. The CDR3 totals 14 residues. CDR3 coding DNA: TGTGCCATCAATGATGGCGACAGGGTGCCTGAAGCTTTCTCT. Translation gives CAINDGDRVPEAFS.

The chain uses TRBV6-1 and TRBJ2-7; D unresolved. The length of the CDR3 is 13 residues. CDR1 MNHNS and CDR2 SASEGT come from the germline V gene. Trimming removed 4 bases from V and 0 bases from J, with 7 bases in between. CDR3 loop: CASSVGPSYEQYF. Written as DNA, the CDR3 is TGTGCCAGCAGTGTGGGCCCCTCCTACGAGCAGTACTTC.

CDR3 bases: TGCGCCAGCAGCCGTCCCGGGACAGGGAACGAGCAGTACTTC. As protein: CASSRPGTGNEQYF. The rearrangement uses TRBV5-1 and TRBJ2-7, with 9 bases lining up with TRBD1. Germline V gives CDR1 SGHRS, CDR2 YFSETQ. The CDR3 has 14 amino acids. V lost 4 bases to trimming and J lost 5 bases; unmatched junction nucleotides: 7.

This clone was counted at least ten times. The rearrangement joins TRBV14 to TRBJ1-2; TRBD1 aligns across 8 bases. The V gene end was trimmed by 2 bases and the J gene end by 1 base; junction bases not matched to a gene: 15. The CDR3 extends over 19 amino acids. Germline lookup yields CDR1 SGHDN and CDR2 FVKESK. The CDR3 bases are TGTGCCAGCAGCCAAACTTGGCAGGACAGGGAGCCTCATAACTATGGCTACACCTTC. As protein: CASSQTWQDREPHNYGYTF.

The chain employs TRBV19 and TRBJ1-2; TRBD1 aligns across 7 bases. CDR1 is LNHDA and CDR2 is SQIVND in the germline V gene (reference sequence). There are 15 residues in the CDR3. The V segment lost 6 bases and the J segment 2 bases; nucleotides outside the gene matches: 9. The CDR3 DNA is TGTGCCAGTAGCCCAATAGGGGGCCTGAACTATGGCTACACCTTC. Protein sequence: CASSPIGGLNYGYTF.

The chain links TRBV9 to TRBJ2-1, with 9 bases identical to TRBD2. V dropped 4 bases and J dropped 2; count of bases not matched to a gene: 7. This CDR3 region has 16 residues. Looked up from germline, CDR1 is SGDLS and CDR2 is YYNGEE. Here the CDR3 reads CASSFRGGGTYNEQFF. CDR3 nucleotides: TGTGCCAGCAGCTTCCGCGGGGGGGGAACCTACAATGAGCAGTTCTTC.

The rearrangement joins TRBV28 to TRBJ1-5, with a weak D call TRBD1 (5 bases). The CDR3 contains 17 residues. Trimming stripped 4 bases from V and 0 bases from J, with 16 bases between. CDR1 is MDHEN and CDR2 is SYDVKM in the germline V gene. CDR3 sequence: CASSWSIPGNSNQPQHF. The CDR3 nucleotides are TGTGCCAGCAGTTGGTCTATCCCAGGGAATAGCAATCAGCCCCAGCATTTT.

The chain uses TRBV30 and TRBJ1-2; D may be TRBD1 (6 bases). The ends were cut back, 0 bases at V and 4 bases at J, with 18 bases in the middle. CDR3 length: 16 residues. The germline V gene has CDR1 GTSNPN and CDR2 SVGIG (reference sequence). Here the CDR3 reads CAWSVIGDMMRYGYTF. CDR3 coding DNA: TGTGCCTGGAGTGTAATAGGGGACATGATGCGCTATGGCTACACCTTC.

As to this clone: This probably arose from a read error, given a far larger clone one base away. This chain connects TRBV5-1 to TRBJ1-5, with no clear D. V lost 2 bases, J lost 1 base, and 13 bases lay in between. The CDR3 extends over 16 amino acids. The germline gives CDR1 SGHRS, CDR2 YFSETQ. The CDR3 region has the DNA TGCGCCAGCAGCTTTGGTACGGGTCTGAGCAATCAGCCCCAGCATTTT. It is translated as CASSFGTGLSNQPQHF.

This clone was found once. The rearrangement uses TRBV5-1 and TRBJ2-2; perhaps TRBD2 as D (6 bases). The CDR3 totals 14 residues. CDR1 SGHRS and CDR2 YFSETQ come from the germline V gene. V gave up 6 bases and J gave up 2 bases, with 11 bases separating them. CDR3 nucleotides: TGCGCCAGCACTGGGGACTCAAACACCGGGGAGCTGTTTTTT. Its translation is CASTGDSNTGELFF. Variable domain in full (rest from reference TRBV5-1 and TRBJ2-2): KAGVTQTPRYLIKTRGQQVTLSCSPISGHRSVSWYQQTPGQGLQFLFEYFSETQRNKGNFPGRFSGRQFSNSRSEMNVSTLELGDSALYLCASTGDSNTGELFFGEGSRLTVL.